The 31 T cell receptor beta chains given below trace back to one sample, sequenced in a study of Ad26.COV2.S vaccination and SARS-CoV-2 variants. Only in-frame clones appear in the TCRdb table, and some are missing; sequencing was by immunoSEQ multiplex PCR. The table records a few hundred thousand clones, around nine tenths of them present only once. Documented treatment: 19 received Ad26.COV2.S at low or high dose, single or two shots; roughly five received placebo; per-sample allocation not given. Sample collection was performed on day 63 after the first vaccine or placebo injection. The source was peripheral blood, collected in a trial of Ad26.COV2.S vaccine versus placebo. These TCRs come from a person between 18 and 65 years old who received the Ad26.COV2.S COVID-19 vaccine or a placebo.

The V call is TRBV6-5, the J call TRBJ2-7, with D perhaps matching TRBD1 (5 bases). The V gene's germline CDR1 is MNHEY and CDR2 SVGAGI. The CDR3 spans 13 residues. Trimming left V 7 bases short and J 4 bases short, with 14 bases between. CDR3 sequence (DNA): TGTGCCAGCATTATCCCAGGGCGTTACGAGCAGTACTTC. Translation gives CASIIPGRYEQYF.

The DNA of the CDR3 is TGTGCCAGCAGTGGGGGACAGCAGAACACTGAAGCTTTCTTT. This gives the protein CASSGGQQNTEAFF. V usage is TRBV2 and J usage is TRBJ1-1; 7 bases are a match to TRBD1. V was clipped by 4 bases and J by 1 base; unmatched bases: 3. This CDR3 comprises 14 residues. Germline V gene sequence: CDR1 SNHLY, CDR2 FYNNEI. The whole variable domain, remainder taken from reference TRBV2 and TRBJ1-1, is EPEVTQTPSHQVTQMGQEVILRCVPISNHLYFYWYRQILGQKVEFLVSFYNNEISEKSEIFDDQFSVERPDGSNFTLKIRSTKLEDSAMYFCASSGGQQNTEAFFGQGTRLTVV.

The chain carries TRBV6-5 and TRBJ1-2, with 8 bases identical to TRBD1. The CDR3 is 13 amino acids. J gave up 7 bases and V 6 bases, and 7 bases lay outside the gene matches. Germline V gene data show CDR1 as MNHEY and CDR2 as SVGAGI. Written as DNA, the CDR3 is TGTGCCAGCAGCTTTCCCAGGGGGCTTGGCTACACCTTC. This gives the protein CASSFPRGLGYTF.

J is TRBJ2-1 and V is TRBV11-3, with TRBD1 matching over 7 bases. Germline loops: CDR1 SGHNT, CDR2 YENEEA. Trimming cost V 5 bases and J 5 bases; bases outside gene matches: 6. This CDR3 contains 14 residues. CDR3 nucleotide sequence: TGTGCCAGCAGCCTCAGGGGGTCGAACAATGAGCAGTTCTTC. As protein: CASSLRGSNNEQFF.

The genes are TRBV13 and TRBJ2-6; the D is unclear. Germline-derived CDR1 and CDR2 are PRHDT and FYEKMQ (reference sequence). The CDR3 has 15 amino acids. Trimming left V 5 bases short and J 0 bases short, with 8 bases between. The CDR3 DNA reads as TGTGCCAGCAGCCCCCGGACCTCTGGGGCCAACGTCCTGACTTTC. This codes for CASSPRTSGANVLTF.

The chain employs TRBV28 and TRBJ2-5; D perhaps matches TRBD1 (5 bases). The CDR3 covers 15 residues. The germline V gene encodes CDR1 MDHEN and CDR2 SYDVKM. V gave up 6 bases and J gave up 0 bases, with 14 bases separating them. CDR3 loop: CASRWAREDQETQYF. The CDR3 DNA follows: TGTGCCAGCAGGTGGGCCAGGGAAGACCAAGAGACCCAGTACTTC.

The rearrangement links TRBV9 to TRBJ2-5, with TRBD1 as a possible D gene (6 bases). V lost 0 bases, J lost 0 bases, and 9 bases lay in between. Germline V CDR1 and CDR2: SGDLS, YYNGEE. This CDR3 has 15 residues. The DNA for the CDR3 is TGTGCCAGCAGCGTAGGGACAGTGTACCAAGAGACCCAGTACTTC. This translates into CASSVGTVYQETQYF.

CDR3 sequence (DNA): TGTGCCAGCAGCCAAGATGGGACACTCCATCAGCCCCAGCATTTT. Encoded protein: CASSQDGTLHQPQHF. V usage is TRBV3-1 (or the pseudogene TRBV3-2) and J usage is TRBJ1-5; TRBD1 might be the D (6 bases). Trimming shortened V by 0 bases and J by 5 bases, and 11 bases separated the two germline ends. The CDR3 is made up of 15 amino acids. Per germline, CDR1 LGHDT and CDR2 YNNKEL (reference sequence).

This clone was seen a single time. The CDR3, as DNA: TGTGCCAGCAGTTACGGGGGTGGGGCCCAGTACTTC. Translated: CASSYGGGAQYF. The chain uses TRBV6-5 and TRBJ2-5; D assignment may be TRBD1 or TRBD2 (5 bases each). The V gene's germline CDR1 is MNHEY and CDR2 SVGAGI. V dropped 2 bases and J dropped 9 bases, with 10 bases sitting between them. The CDR3 has 12 residues.

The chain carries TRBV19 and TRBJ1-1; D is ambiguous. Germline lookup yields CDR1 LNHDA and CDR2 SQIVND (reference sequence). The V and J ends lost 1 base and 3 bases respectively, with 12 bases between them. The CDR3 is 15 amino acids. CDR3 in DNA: TGTGCCAGTAGTATAGGTACGGCCGCGGACACTGAAGCTTTCTTT. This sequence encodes CASSIGTAADTEAFF.

The CDR3 sequence is CASYGTGVLNQPQHF. In nucleotides, the CDR3 is TGTGCCAGCTATGGGACAGGGGTTTTAAATCAGCCCCAGCATTTT. The chain couples TRBV21-1 to TRBJ1-5; the D call TRBD1 from the table was never checked on the DNA. TRBV21-1 is a pseudogene segment. The CDR3 consists of 15 residues.

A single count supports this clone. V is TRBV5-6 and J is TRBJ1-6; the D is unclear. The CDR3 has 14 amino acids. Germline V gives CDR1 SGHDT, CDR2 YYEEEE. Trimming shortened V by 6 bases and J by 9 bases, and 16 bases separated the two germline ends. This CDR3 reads CASTLHRTSSPLHF. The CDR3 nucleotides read TGTGCCAGCACCCTACACAGAACCTCTTCACCCCTCCACTTT.

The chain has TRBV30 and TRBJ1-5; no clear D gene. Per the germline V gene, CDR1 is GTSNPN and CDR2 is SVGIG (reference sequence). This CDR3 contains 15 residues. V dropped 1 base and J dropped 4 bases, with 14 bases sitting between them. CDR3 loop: CAWSEKSGWNQPQHF. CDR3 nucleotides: TGTGCCTGGAGTGAAAAGTCTGGGTGGAATCAGCCCCAGCATTTT.

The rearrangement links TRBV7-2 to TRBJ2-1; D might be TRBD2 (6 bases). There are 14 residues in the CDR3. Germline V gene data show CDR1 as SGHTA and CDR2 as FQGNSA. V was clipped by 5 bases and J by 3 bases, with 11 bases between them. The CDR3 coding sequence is TGTGCCAGCAGCACAGACGGGGGCTACAATGAGCAGTTCTTC. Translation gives CASSTDGGYNEQFF.

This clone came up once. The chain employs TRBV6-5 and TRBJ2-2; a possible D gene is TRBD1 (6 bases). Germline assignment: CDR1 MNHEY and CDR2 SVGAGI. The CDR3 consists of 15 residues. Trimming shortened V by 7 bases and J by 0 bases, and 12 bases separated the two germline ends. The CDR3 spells CASTEGEPNTGELFF. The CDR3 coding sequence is TGTGCCAGCACCGAGGGGGAGCCGAACACCGGGGAGCTGTTTTTT.

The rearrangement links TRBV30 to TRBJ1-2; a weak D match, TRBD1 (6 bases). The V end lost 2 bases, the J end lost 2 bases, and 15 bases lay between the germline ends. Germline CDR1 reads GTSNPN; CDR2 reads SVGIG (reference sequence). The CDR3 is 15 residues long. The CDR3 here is CAWSPRGGKNYGYTF. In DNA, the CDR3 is TGTGCCTGGAGTCCAAGAGGGGGGAAGAACTATGGCTACACCTTC.

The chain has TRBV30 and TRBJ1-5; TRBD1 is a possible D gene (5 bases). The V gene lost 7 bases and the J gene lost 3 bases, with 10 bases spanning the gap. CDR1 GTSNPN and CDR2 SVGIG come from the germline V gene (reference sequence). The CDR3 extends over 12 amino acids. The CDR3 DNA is TGTGCCTTTGGGGGGTACAATCAGCCCCAGCATTTT. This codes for CAFGGYNQPQHF. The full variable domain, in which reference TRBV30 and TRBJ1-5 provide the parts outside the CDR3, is SQTIHQWPATLVQPVGSPLSLECTVEGTSNPNLYWYRQAAGRGLQLLFYSVGIGQISSEVPQNLSASRPQDRQFILSSKKLLLSDSGFYLCAFGGYNQPQHFGDGTRLSIL.

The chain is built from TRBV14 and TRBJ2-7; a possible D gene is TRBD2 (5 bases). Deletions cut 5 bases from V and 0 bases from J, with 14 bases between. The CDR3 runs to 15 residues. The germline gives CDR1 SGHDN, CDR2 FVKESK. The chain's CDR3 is CASSTSGWSSYEQYF. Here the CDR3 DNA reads TGTGCCAGCAGCACAAGCGGATGGAGCTCCTACGAGCAGTACTTC.

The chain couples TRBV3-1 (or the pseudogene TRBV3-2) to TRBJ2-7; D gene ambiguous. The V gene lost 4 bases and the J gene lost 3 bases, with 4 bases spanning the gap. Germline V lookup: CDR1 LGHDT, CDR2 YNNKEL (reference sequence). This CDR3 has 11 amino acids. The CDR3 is CASSRGYEQYF. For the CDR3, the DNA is TGTGCCAGCAGCCGGGGCTACGAGCAGTACTTC.

The CDR3 sequence is CASSPGLKRSTDTQYF. The CDR3 DNA sequence: TGTGCCAGCAGCCCGGGACTCAAAAGGAGCACAGATACGCAGTATTTT. This chain links TRBV7-3 with TRBJ2-3; a possible D gene is TRBD2 (6 bases). The CDR3 covers 16 residues. Germline CDR1 SGHTA, CDR2 FQGTGA. Trimming stripped 5 bases from V and 0 bases from J, with 15 bases between.

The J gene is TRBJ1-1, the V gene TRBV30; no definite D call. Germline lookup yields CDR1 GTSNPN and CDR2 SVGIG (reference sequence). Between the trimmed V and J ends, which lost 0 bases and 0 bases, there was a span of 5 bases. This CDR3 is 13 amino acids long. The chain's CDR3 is CAWSVSLNTEAFF. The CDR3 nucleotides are TGTGCCTGGAGTGTATCGTTGAACACTGAAGCTTTCTTT.

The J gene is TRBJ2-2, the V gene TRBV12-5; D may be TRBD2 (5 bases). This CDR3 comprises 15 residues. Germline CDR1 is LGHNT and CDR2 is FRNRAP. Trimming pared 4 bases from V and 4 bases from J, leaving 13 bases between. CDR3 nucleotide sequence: TGTGCTAGTGGTTCCCCGGACTCAACCACCGGGGAGCTGTTTTTT. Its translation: CASGSPDSTTGELFF.

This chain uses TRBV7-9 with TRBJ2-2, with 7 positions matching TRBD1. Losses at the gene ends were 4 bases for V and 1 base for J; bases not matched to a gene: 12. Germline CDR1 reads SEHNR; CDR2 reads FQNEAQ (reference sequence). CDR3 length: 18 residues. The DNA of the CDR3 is TGTGCCAGCAGCTATCTCCCTCCGGGACAGTTGAACACCGGGGAGCTGTTTTTT. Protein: CASSYLPPGQLNTGELFF.

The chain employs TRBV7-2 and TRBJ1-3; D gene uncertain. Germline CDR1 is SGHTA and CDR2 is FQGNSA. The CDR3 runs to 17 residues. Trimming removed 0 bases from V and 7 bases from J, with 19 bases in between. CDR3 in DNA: TGTGCCAGCAGCTTAGCCACAGCGCCCTTTGTTTGGAACACCATATATTTT. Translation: CASSLATAPFVWNTIYF.

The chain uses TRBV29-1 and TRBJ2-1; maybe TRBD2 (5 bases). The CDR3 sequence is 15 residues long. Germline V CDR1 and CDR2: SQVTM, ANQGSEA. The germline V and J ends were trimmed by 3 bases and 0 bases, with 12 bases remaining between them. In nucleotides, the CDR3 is TGCAGCGTTGATCCCACGGGAAGCTCCTACAATGAGCAGTTCTTC. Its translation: CSVDPTGSSYNEQFF.

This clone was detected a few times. The CDR3 spells CASSQTTGAYNSPLHF. The DNA for the CDR3 is TGCGCCAGCAGCCAAACGACAGGGGCATATAATTCACCCCTCCACTTT. The chain carries TRBV4-3 and TRBJ1-6; 8 bases are shared with TRBD1. The CDR3 has 16 residues. The germline gives CDR1 LGHNA, CDR2 YSLEER. The V gene end was trimmed by 2 bases and the J gene end by 4 bases; junction bases not matched to a gene: 4.

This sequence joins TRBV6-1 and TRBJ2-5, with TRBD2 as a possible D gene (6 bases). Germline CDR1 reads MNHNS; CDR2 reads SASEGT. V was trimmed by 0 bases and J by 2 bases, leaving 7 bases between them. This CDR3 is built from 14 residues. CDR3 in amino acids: CASSEAGGQETQYF. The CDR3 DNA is TGTGCCAGCAGTGAAGCGGGGGGACAAGAGACCCAGTACTTC.

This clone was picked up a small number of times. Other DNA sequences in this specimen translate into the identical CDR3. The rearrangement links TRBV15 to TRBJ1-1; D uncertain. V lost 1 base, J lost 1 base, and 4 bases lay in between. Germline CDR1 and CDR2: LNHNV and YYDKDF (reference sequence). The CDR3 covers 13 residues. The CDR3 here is CATSRVKNTEAFF. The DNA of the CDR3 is TGTGCCACCAGCAGAGTAAAGAACACTGAAGCTTTCTTT.

CDR3 residues: CASGLSFGPGGQGADEQFF. The DNA for the CDR3 is TGTGCTAGTGGTTTGTCCTTTGGGCCGGGTGGACAGGGGGCTGATGAGCAGTTCTTC. V gene TRBV12-5 combines with J gene TRBJ2-1; 11 bases agree with TRBD1. Trimming at V came to 2 bases and at J to 8 bases, leaving 17 bases not matched to a gene. Germline CDR1 LGHNT, CDR2 FRNRAP. This CDR3 region has 19 residues.

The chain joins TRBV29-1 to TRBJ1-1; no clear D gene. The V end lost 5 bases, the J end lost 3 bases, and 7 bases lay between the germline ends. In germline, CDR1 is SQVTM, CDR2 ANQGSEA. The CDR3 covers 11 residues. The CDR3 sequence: CSVPTHTEAFF. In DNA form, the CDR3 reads TGCAGCGTTCCTACACACACTGAAGCTTTCTTT.

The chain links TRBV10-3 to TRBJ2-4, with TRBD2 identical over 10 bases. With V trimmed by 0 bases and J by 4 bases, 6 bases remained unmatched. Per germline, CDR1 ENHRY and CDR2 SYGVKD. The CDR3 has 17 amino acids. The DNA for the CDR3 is TGTGCCATCAGTGAGTCTGGGGTAGCGGGGGGAAAAAACATTCAGTACTTC. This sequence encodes CAISESGVAGGKNIQYF.